Following are 20 T cell receptor beta chains from one sample sequenced in a study of PD-L1 blockade in urothelial cancer. TCRdb's table, derived via immunoSEQ multiplex PCR, lists solely in-frame clones and lacks some. This sample has fewer than 75,000 clones, with 90% found just once. The time point: pretreatment peripheral blood. The sample was PBMCs, taken around atezolizumab (anti-PD-L1) treatment. The receptors here all came from a man aged 70-80 years with urothelial cancer.

The gene calls are TRBV7-3 and TRBJ2-1; 9 bases match TRBD2. Germline V lookup: CDR1 SGHTA, CDR2 FQGTGA. J gave up 9 bases and V 5 bases, and 14 bases lay outside the gene matches. The CDR3 has 16 residues. The CDR3 nucleotides are TGTGCCAGCAGCCGGGGGCGTAGCGGGAGATTGAGTGAGCAGTTCTTC. Translated: CASSRGRSGRLSEQFF.

The rearrangement links TRBV6-1 to TRBJ1-4, with D uncertain. CDR3 size: 14 residues. Per the germline V gene, CDR1 is MNHNS and CDR2 is SASEGT. V shed 4 bases and J shed 8 bases, with 14 bases lying between them. CDR3 sequence reads: CASSATGGYEKLFF. In DNA, the CDR3 is TGTGCCAGCAGTGCTACGGGAGGGTACGAAAAACTGTTTTTT.

The chain couples TRBV7-2 to TRBJ2-3, with D possibly being TRBD2 (6 bases). From germline, CDR1 is SGHTA and CDR2 FQGNSA. Trimming took 5 bases from V and 4 from J, leaving 16 bases between them. The CDR3 length is 15 residues. The CDR3 DNA follows: TGTGCCAGCAGCAGTCCCGGGACTGCCGCAGATACGCAGTATTTT. Its protein is CASSSPGTAADTQYF.

In this sample, this clone turned up a few times. The V and J genes are TRBV19 and TRBJ1-1; D is uncertain. The germline V gene encodes CDR1 LNHDA and CDR2 SQIVND (reference sequence). CDR3 size: 11 residues. Trimming pared 4 bases from V and 9 bases from J, leaving 9 bases between. In nucleotides, the CDR3 is TGTGCCAGTAGTAACGGGATCCAAGCTTTCTTT. Protein product: CASSNGIQAFF.

The CDR3 loop is CASSLATLLGSVSNEQFF. For the CDR3, the DNA is TGTGCCAGCAGCTTAGCGACCCTTTTAGGAAGCGTTTCCAATGAGCAGTTCTTC. The chain employs TRBV7-6 and TRBJ2-1; D is undetermined. The CDR3 totals 18 residues. Germline V gene sequence: CDR1 SGHVS, CDR2 FNYEAQ. V lost 0 bases and J lost 6, with 21 bases in between.

V is TRBV7-9 and J is TRBJ2-5, with TRBD2 as a possible D gene (7 bases). V lost 4 bases and J lost 5, with 17 bases in between. The CDR3 consists of 15 residues. The germline V gene encodes CDR1 SEHNR and CDR2 FQNEAQ (reference sequence). The CDR3 coding sequence is TGTGCCAGCAGCTCCCACCGGGGGGCAAATGAGACCCAGTACTTC. This codes for CASSSHRGANETQYF. Filled out from reference TRBV7-9 and TRBJ2-5, the complete variable domain reads DTGVSQNPRHKITKRGQNVTFRCDPISEHNRLYWYRQTLGQGPEFLTYFQNEAQLEKSRLLSDRFSAERPKGSFSTLEIQRTEQGDSAMYLCASSSHRGANETQYFGPGTRLLVL.

The V call is TRBV7-2, the J call TRBJ2-1; D is possibly TRBD2 (6 bases). V gave up 4 bases and J gave up 4 bases, with 14 bases separating them. Germline loops: CDR1 SGHTA, CDR2 FQGNSA. The length of the CDR3 is 15 residues. This CDR3 reads CASSSSRAGYNEQFF. In DNA form, the CDR3 reads TGTGCCAGCAGCTCGTCACGGGCGGGATACAATGAGCAGTTCTTC.

The V gene is TRBV28, the J gene TRBJ2-4, with 7 nucleotides matching TRBD1. V trimming: 7 bases; J trimming: 15 bases; junction bases outside the gene matches: 12. Germline loops: CDR1 MDHEN, CDR2 SYDVKM. CDR3 length: 12 residues. CDR3 sequence reads: CASTIPGQPLYF. In DNA form, the CDR3 reads TGTGCCAGCACGATACCGGGACAGCCTCTGTACTTC.

This clone occurred a few times. The V and J genes are TRBV28 and TRBJ2-1, with TRBD2 identical over 14 bases. Germline-derived CDR1 and CDR2 are MDHEN and SYDVKM. The CDR3 totals 14 residues. Trimming removed 6 bases from V and 7 bases from J; junction bases left unmatched: 2. For the CDR3, the DNA is TGTGCCAGCAGGCGGACTAGCGGGAGGAATGAGCAGTTCTTC. Translation gives CASRRTSGRNEQFF.

This clone was seen a handful of times. This chain uses TRBV27 with TRBJ2-4, with D possibly matching TRBD1 (6 bases). The germline V gene has CDR1 MNHEY and CDR2 SMNVEV (reference sequence). The CDR3 spans 15 residues. V lost 6 bases, J lost 5 bases, and 17 bases lay in between. The CDR3 is CASRPAGVGQNIQYF. The CDR3, as DNA: TGTGCCAGCAGGCCTGCAGGGGTTGGTCAAAACATTCAGTACTTC.

The gene calls are TRBV28 and TRBJ2-1, with D maybe TRBD2 (6 bases). V lost 2 bases and J 10 bases, leaving 9 bases between the germline ends. Germline V gene data show CDR1 as MDHEN and CDR2 as SYDVKM. The CDR3 extends over 12 amino acids. The CDR3 protein is CASSLGGREQFF. CDR3 nucleotide sequence: TGTGCCAGCAGTTTAGGGGGGAGGGAGCAGTTCTTC.

The chain couples TRBV5-1 to TRBJ1-2, with TRBD1 matching over 10 bases. V gave up 5 bases and J gave up 7 bases; unmatched junction bases: 14. CDR3 length: 16 amino acids. The germline V gene has CDR1 SGHRS and CDR2 YFSETQ. CDR3 sequence reads: CASRPLARDRGSGYTF. The CDR3 bases are TGCGCCAGCAGGCCCCTAGCCCGGGACAGGGGAAGTGGCTACACCTTC.

V usage is TRBV5-1 and J usage is TRBJ2-7; 8 bases fit TRBD2. Trimming at V came to 3 bases and at J to 4 bases, leaving 3 bases not matched to a gene. Germline lookup yields CDR1 SGHRS and CDR2 YFSETQ. This CDR3 spans 13 amino acids. As DNA, the CDR3 is TGCGCCAGCAGCTCGTTAGCGGGATACGAGCAGTACTTC. The encoded protein is CASSSLAGYEQYF.

The chain has TRBV9 and TRBJ2-1; TRBD1 agrees at 7 bases. CDR1 is SGDLS and CDR2 is YYNGEE in the germline V gene. CDR3 length: 16 residues. The ends lost 3 bases at V and 4 bases at J; junction bases unmatched: 10. This chain's CDR3 is CASSAKSAGGYNEQFF. CDR3 nucleotides: TGTGCCAGCAGCGCAAAGAGCGCAGGGGGATACAATGAGCAGTTCTTC. Filled out from reference TRBV9 and TRBJ2-1, the complete variable domain reads DSGVTQTPKHLITATGQRVTLRCSPRSGDLSVYWYQQSLDQGLQFLIQYYNGEERAKGNILERFSAQQFPDLHSELNLSSLELGDSALYFCASSAKSAGGYNEQFFGPGTRLTVL.

J is TRBJ1-3 and V is TRBV28, with 7 positions matching TRBD1. Unmatched junction bases numbered 10, after V lost 3 bases and J lost 5 bases. This CDR3 region has 16 residues. Germline CDR1 and CDR2: MDHEN and SYDVKM. The CDR3 bases are TGTGCCAGCAGTTTCTCGACAGGGACCGTTAGAAACACCATATATTTT. Its translation: CASSFSTGTVRNTIYF.

The rearrangement links TRBV6-1 to TRBJ2-3; TRBD1 agrees at 9 bases. CDR1 and CDR2 (germline): MNHNS, SASEGT. With 7 bases clipped from V and 0 bases from J, the junction kept 5 bases outside the gene matches. The CDR3 has 15 amino acids. CDR3 sequence reads: CASTRDRASTDTQYF. CDR3 nucleotide sequence: TGTGCCAGCACCCGGGACAGGGCAAGCACAGATACGCAGTATTTT.

The CDR3 nucleotides read TGTGCCAGCAGCCTAGCGGGAGGGTACAATGAGCAGTTCTTC. Translating gives CASSLAGGYNEQFF. V usage is TRBV6-1 and J usage is TRBJ2-1; 12 bases line up with TRBD2. Germline trimming cut 6 bases from V and 4 bases from J; bases unmatched to any gene: 1. CDR3 length: 14 residues. Germline V gene data show CDR1 as MNHNS and CDR2 as SASEGT.

The chain employs TRBV28 and TRBJ2-1; D may be TRBD1 (6 bases). The CDR3 has 11 residues. V shed 9 bases and J shed 10 bases, with 13 bases lying between them. Germline CDR1 reads MDHEN; CDR2 reads SYDVKM. The DNA of the CDR3 is TGTGCCAGTAAACAGGGTTGGGAGCAGTTCTTC. Its protein product is CASKQGWEQFF.

This chain connects TRBV5-4 to TRBJ2-3; no definite D call. Germline lookup yields CDR1 SGHNT and CDR2 YYREEE (reference sequence). Trimming left V 0 bases short and J 6 bases short, with 11 bases between. The CDR3 has 14 residues. Written as DNA, the CDR3 is TGTGCCAGCAGCTTGGCCGGAGTCGGGGATACGCAGTATTTT. This sequence encodes CASSLAGVGDTQYF.

This chain uses TRBV6-4 with TRBJ2-1; 8 bases are shared with TRBD1. V trimming: 1 base; J trimming: 4 bases; junction bases outside the gene matches: 6. The germline CDR1 and CDR2 sequences are MRHNA and SNTAGT. The CDR3 has 16 residues. CDR3 in DNA: TGTGCCAGCAGTGACTTCCAGGGGGCTGGATACAATGAGCAGTTCTTC. Protein product: CASSDFQGAGYNEQFF.